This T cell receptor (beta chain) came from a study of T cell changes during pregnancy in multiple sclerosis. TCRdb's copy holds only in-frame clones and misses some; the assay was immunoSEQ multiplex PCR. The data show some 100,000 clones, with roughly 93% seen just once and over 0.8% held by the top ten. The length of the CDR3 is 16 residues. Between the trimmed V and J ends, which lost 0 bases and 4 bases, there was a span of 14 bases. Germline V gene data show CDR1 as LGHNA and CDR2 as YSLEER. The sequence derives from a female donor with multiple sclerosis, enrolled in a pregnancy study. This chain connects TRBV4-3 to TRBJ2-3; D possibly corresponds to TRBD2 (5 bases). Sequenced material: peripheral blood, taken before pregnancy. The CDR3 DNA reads TGCGCCAGCAGCCAAGATGCCGGGATCATCGCAGATACGCAGTATTTT. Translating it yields CASSQDAGIIADTQYF.